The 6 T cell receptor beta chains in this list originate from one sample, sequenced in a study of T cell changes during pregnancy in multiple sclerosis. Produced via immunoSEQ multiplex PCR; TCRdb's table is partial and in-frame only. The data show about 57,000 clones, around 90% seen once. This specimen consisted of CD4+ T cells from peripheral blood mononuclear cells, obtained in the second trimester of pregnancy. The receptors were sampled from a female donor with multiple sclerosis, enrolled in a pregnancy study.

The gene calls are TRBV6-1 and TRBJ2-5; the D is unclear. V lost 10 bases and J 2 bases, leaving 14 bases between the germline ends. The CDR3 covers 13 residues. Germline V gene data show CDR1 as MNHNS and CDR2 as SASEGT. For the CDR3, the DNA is TGTGCCATCTCCCTTGATCTACAAGAGACCCAGTACTTC. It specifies CAISLDLQETQYF.

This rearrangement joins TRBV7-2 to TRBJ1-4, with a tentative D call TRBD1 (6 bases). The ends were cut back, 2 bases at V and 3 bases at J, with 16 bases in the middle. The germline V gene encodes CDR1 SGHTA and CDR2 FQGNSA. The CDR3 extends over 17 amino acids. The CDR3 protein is CASSLTPGGASNEKLFF. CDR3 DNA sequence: TGTGCCAGCAGCTTAACCCCGGGGGGCGCATCTAATGAAAAACTGTTTTTT.

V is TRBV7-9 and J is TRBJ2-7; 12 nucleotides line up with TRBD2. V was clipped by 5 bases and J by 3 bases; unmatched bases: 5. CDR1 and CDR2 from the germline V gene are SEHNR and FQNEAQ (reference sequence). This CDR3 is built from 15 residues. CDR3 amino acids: CASSTAGLAGYEQYF. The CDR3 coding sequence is TGTGCCAGCAGCACTGCGGGACTAGCGGGCTACGAGCAGTACTTC.

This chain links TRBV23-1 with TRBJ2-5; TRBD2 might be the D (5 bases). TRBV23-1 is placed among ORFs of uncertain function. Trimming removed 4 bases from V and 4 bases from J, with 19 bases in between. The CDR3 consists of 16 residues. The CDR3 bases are TGCGCCAGCAGTCCGGTCGACGGGCGGGTGACAGAGACCCAGTACTTC. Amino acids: CASSPVDGRVTETQYF.

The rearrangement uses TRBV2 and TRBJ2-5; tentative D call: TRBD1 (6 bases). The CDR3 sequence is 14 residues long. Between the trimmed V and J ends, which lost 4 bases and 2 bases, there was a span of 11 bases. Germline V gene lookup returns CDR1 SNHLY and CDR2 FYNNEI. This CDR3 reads CASSARTEQETQYF. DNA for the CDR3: TGTGCCAGCAGTGCCCGGACAGAACAAGAGACCCAGTACTTC.

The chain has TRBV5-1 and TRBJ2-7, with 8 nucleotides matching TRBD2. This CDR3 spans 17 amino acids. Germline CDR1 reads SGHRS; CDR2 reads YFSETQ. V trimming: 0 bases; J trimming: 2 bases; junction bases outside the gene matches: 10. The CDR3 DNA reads TGCGCCAGCAGCTTGGAAACTAGCGGAACGCACCCCTACGAGCAGTACTTC. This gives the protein CASSLETSGTHPYEQYF.